This T cell receptor beta chain was identified in a study of response to subunit inactivated influenza vaccine. This clonotype has ten or more counts. Its antigen is still unknown. V shed 6 bases and J shed 4 bases, with 15 bases lying between them. The CDR3 is 15 amino acids. In germline, CDR1 is MNHEY, CDR2 SMNVEV (reference sequence). Via MiXCR, TCRdb re-called the RT-PCR reads, giving one row per CDR3 protein. The table has some 480,000 distinct CDR3 sequences, 10% to 11% seen once. General study results and limits: Each seasonal influenza vaccination, the authors suggested, recruits few new T cells.

The material sequenced was PBMCs from blood, taken around seven weeks after vaccination. The chain recombines TRBV27 with TRBJ2-2; no firm D call. The TCR was taken from a man aged 45 to 65 who received an inactivated influenza vaccine. The CDR3 coding sequence is TGTGCCAGCAGACTCGAATCATGGAGCACCGGGGAGCTGTTTTTT. It is translated as CASRLESWSTGELFF.